The sequence of this TCR beta chain was determined in a study of tumor-infiltrating lymphocytes in primary liver carcinoma. For each extraction, RNA and DNA were obtained together from about 21-30 mg of unsorted bulk tissue. Starting from approximately 470 ng of total RNA, TCR beta cDNA was produced with a primer in the constant region. Three nested multiplex PCR rounds, a slightly modified ARM-PCR method, built the TCR beta libraries. TRBV1-TRBV30 forward primers paired with a C-beta reverse primer were used in the first two PCR rounds, which ran roughly 9 cycles each. TCRdb reanalysed the multiplex PCR reads using MiXCR and keeps one entry per CDR3 protein. The repertoire holds roughly 32,000 distinct CDR3 sequences, with 71% as singletons. Germline-derived CDR1 and CDR2 are SNHLY and FYNNEI. The V and J ends lost 5 bases and 5 bases respectively, with 13 bases between them. This CDR3 is 15 amino acids long.

This clonotype was counted many times. The TCR comes from a woman aged 25 to 39 with primary liver carcinoma and hepatitis B virus infection. Sequenced input: liver tumor tissue from sampling region 3. Subset denoted: tumor region T3, left-lateral pole. V usage is TRBV2 and J usage is TRBJ1-6, with D possibly matching TRBD1 (5 bases). CDR3 in amino acids: CASSLQVAHNSPLHF. CDR3 DNA sequence: TGTGCCAGCAGTCTACAGGTCGCGCATAATTCACCCCTCCACTTT.